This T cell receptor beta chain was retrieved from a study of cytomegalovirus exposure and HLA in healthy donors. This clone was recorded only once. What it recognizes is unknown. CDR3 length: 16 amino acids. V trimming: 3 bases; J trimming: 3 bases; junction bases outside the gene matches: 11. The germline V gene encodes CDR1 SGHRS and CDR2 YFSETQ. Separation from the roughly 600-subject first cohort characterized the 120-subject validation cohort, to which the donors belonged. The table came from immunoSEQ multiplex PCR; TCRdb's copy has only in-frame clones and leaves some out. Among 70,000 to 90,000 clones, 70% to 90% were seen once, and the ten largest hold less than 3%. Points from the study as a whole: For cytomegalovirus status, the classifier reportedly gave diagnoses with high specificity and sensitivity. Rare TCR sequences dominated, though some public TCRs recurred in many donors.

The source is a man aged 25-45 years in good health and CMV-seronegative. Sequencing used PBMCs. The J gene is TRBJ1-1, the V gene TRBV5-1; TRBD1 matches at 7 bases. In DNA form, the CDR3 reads TGCGCCAGCAGCTCGACAGGGATACGACTCGACACTGAAGCTTTCTTT. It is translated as CASSSTGIRLDTEAFF.